The text below deals with one T cell receptor beta chain. Its antigen remains unknown. The sample originates from a study of CD8+CD57+ T cells in acquired aplastic anemia. In the study overall: Sorted CD4+ and CD8+ cells yielded DNA averaging about 3.1 ug. Study-wide points: The study identified roughly 29 CD8+ CDR3 sequences shared by patients and controls.

With V trimmed by 5 bases and J by 2 bases, 3 bases remained unmatched. This CDR3 comprises 13 residues. Looked up from germline, CDR1 is LNHDA and CDR2 is SQIVND (reference sequence). Template material for TCR beta VDJ and CDR3 profiling consisted of genomic DNA. TCRdb analysed the reads with MiXCR anew, one entry per CDR3 protein. The sample contains fewer than 250,000 distinct CDR3 sequences, roughly 45% of which appear only once. Patients picked for sequencing had shown CD8+CD57+ cell expansion detected by flow cytometry. The chain uses TRBV19 and TRBJ2-7; 7 bases agree with TRBD1. The sequence came from a human donor with aplastic anemia. The sample was sorted CD4+, CD8+, or CD8+CD57+ T cells (not recorded which) from PBMCs. In DNA, the CDR3 is TGTGCCAGTAGTCAGGGACAGCCCTACGAGCAGTACTTC. As protein: CASSQGQPYEQYF.